The sample holds one count of the clone carrying this T cell receptor (beta chain). One end of the junction varies from germline; a read error may be responsible. This sample was taken from a study of read filtering for tumor transcriptome and immune sequencing. At the time of active disease, bone marrow was collected from every patient. Molecular barcoded adaptors covering alpha/delta and beta/gamma chains were used on 400 ng RNA. TCRdb reanalysed the reads using MiXCR and keeps one entry per CDR3 protein. The sample holds around 40,000 distinct CDR3 sequences, about an eighth seen once. The CDR3 sequence is 18 residues long. In germline, CDR1 is SGHTA, CDR2 FQGNSA.

The sample comprised a population of CD138-negative cells sorted from bone marrow. The chain employs TRBV7-2 and TRBJ2-3; 9 bases are a match to TRBD1. This receptor was taken from a donor at least 40 years old with multiple myeloma. The CDR3 region is CASSWGQGINVGTDKQYF. DNA for the CDR3: TGTGCCAGCAGCTGGGGACAGGGAATAAATGTGGGCACAGATAAGCAGTATTTT.